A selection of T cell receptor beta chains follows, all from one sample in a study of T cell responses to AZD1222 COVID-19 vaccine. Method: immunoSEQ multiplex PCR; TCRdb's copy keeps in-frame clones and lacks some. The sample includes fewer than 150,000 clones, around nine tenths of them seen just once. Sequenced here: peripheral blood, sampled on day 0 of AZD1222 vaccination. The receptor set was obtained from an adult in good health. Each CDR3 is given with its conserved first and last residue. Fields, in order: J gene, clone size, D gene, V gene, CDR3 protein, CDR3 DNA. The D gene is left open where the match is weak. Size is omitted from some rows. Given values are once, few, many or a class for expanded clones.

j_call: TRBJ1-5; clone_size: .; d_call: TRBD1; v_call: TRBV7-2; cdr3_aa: CASSAGQGVIQPQHF; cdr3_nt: TGTGCCAGCAGCGCCGGACAGGGGGTGATTCAGCCCCAGCATTTT
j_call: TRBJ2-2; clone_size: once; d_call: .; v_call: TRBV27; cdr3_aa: CASSLSVGGGVSGELFF; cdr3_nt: TGTGCCAGCAGTTTATCGGTAGGAGGGGGCGTATCCGGGGAGCTGTTTTTT
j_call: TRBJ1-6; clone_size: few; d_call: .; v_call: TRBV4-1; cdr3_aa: CASSQVTGLQFLNSPLHF; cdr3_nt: TGCGCCAGCAGCCAAGTGACAGGTTTGCAGTTTTTGAATTCACCCCTCCACTTT
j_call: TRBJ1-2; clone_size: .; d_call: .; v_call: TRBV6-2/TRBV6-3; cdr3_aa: CASSYIGYGYTF; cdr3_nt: TGTGCCAGCAGTTACATCGGCTATGGCTACACCTTC
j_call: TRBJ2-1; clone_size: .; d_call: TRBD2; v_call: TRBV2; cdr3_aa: CASSELAGVYNEQFF; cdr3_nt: TGTGCCAGCAGTGAACTAGCGGGGGTTTACAATGAGCAGTTCTTC
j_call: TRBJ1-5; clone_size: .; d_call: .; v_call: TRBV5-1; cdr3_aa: CASSRLSDQPQHF; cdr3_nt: TGCGCCAGCAGCCGACTCTCGGATCAGCCCCAGCATTTT
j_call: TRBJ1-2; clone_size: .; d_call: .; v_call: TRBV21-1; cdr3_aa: CASRVVSIYGYTF; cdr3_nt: TGTGCCAGCCGAGTCGTAAGTATCTATGGCTACACCTTC
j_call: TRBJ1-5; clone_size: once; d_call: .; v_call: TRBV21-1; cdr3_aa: CASSKASDRDPRYCGNQPQHF; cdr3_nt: TGTGCCAGCAGCAAAGCCTCGGACAGGGATCCTCGTTATTGTGGCAATCAGCCCCAGCATTTT
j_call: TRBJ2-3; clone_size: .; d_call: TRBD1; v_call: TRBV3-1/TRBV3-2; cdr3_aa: CASSQEGQESTDTQYF; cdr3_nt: TGTGCCAGCAGCCAAGAGGGACAGGAGAGCACAGATACGCAGTATTTT
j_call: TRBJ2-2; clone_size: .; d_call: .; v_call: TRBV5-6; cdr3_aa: CASSWAQGTNTGELFF; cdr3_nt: TGTGCCAGCAGCTGGGCGCAGGGGACGAACACCGGGGAGCTGTTTTTT
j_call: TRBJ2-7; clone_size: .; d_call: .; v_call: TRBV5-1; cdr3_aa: CASSSGQFYEQYF; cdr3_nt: TGCGCCAGCAGCTCCGGACAGTTCTACGAGCAGTACTTC
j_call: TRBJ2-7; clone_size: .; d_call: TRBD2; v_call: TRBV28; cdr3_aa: CASSLPGLALEQYF; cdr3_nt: TGTGCCAGCAGTCTCCCCGGACTAGCACTCGAGCAGTACTTC
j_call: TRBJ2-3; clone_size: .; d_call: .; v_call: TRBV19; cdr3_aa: CASSILREDTQYF; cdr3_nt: TGTGCCAGTAGTATTCTCCGGGAGGATACGCAGTATTTT
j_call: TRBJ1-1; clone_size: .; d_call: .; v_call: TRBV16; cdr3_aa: CASVGGGGGTEAFF; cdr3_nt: TGTGCCAGCGTCGGGGGCGGTGGTGGCACTGAAGCTTTCTTT
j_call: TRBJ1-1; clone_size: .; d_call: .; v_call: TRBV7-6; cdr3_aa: CASSRRDGTEAFF; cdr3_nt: TGTGCCAGCAGCCGTCGGGACGGGACTGAAGCTTTCTTT
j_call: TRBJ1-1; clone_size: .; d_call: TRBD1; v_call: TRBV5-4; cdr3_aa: CASSGTEYLNTEAFF; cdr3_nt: TGTGCCAGCAGCGGGACAGAATATCTGAACACTGAAGCTTTCTTT
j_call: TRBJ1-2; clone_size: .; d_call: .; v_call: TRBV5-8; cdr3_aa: CASRERGAEGYTF; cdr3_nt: TGTGCCAGCAGGGAGCGGGGGGCGGAGGGCTACACCTTC
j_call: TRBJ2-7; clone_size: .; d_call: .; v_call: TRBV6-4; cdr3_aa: CASSEDGASYEQYF; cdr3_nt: TGTGCCAGCAGTGAGGACGGGGCATCCTACGAGCAGTACTTC
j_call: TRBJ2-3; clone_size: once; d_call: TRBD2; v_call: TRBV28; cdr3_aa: CASSLGLAGADTQYF; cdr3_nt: TGTGCCAGCAGTTTAGGACTAGCGGGAGCAGATACGCAGTATTTT
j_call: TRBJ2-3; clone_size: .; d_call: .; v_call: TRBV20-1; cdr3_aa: CSATQGSTQYF; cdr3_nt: TGCAGTGCAACACAGGGAAGCACGCAGTATTTT
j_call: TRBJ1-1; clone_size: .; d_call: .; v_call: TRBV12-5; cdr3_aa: CASGLGSFSEAFF; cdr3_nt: TGTGCTAGTGGTTTGGGGTCTTTCAGTGAAGCTTTCTTT
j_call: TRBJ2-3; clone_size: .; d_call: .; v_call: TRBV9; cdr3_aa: CASSSSSLFGADTQYF; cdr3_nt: TGTGCCAGCAGCTCTTCTTCTCTTTTTGGGGCAGATACGCAGTATTTT
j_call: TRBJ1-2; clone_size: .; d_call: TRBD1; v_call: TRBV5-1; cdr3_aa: CASSSDRVGYGYTF; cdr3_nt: TGCGCCAGCAGCTCGGACAGGGTGGGCTATGGCTACACCTTC
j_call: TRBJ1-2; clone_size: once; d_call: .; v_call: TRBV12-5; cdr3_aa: CASGLEIGGYTF; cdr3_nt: TGTGCTAGTGGTTTAGAAATTGGTGGCTACACCTTC
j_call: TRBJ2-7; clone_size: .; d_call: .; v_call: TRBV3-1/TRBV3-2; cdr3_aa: CASSQGGRGIHEQYF; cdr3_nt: TGTGCCAGCAGCCAAGGCGGTAGGGGGATACACGAGCAGTACTTC
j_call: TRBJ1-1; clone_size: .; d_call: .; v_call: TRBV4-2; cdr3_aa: CASSQRSTEAFF; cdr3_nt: TGTGCCAGCAGCCAAAGGTCAACTGAAGCTTTCTTT